This passage covers 22 T cell receptor beta chains from one sample sequenced in a study of cytomegalovirus exposure and HLA in healthy donors. With 60 Vbeta and 13 Jbeta primers, the PCR was carried out. Sequenced by immunoSEQ multiplex PCR; TCRdb stores in-frame clones only, minus some. The data show tens of thousands of clones, around three quarters seen once. The sample consisted of PBMCs. The receptors come from a woman in her sixties in good health and CMV-seropositive.

V usage is TRBV27 and J usage is TRBJ2-7, with a tentative D call TRBD1 (5 bases). CDR3 length: 15 amino acids. Germline-derived CDR1 and CDR2 are MNHEY and SMNVEV (reference sequence). V lost 3 bases to trimming and J lost 0 bases, with 12 bases between them. Written as DNA, the CDR3 is TGTGCCAGCAGTTTTGGGGCAGGAGCCTCCTACGAGCAGTACTTC. It translates to CASSFGAGASYEQYF.

This clone has a handful of counts. The chain carries TRBV5-6 and TRBJ2-7; 7 nucleotides align to TRBD2. Looked up from germline, CDR1 is SGHDT and CDR2 is YYEEEE. This CDR3 has 15 residues. V was clipped by 2 bases and J by 2 bases; unmatched bases: 7. This chain's CDR3 is CASSLIWGGAYEQYF. The CDR3 DNA is TGTGCCAGCAGCTTAATCTGGGGGGGAGCCTACGAGCAGTACTTC.

The genes are TRBV7-2 and TRBJ2-5, with 8 bases identical to TRBD2. The DNA end is more similar to TRBJ2-7, so the J call may be wrong. This CDR3 has 15 amino acids. Per germline, CDR1 SGHTA and CDR2 FQGNSA. CDR3: CASSPRNEAGDEQYF. The DNA of the CDR3 is TGTGCCAGCAGCCCCCGAAACGAAGCGGGGGACGAGCAGTACTTC.

The chain links TRBV19 to TRBJ1-2; D remains unclear. CDR1 and CDR2 (germline): LNHDA, SQIVND (reference sequence). Deletions cut 2 bases from V and 4 bases from J, with 11 bases between. This CDR3 is 14 amino acids long. CDR3 DNA: TGTGCCAGTAGTATAATAGGACGGGGCTATGGCTACACCTTC. Translated, it gives CASSIIGRGYGYTF.

J is TRBJ2-7 and V is TRBV6-5; 7 bases line up with TRBD1. Germline V CDR1 and CDR2: MNHEY, SVGAGI. The V gene end was trimmed by 0 bases and the J gene end by 2 bases; junction bases not matched to a gene: 4. The CDR3 extends over 15 amino acids. The CDR3 nucleotides read TGTGCCAGCAGTTACTCGAAAAGGGGGCCCTACGAGCAGTACTTC. Translating it yields CASSYSKRGPYEQYF.

This clone was counted between two and nine times. The V gene is TRBV2, the J gene TRBJ1-5; 7 bases align to TRBD1. J was trimmed by 1 base and V by 6 bases; bases with no gene match: 0. The CDR3 is 13 amino acids. CDR1 and CDR2 (germline): SNHLY, FYNNEI. The DNA of the CDR3 is TGTGCCAGCAGGGGACAGAGCAATCAGCCCCAGCATTTT. Translated: CASRGQSNQPQHF.

The chain is built from TRBV2 and TRBJ1-2; D may be TRBD1 (5 bases). From germline, CDR1 is SNHLY and CDR2 FYNNEI. Trimming removed 3 bases at V and 3 bases at J, with 11 bases between. The CDR3 length is 14 residues. The CDR3: CASSEVGADYGYTF. The CDR3 coding sequence is TGTGCCAGCAGTGAGGTTGGGGCGGACTATGGCTACACCTTC.

This chain connects TRBV4-1 to TRBJ2-5; D is ambiguous. The ends were cut back, 8 bases at V and 1 base at J, with 17 bases in the middle. This CDR3 spans 15 amino acids. The germline V gene encodes CDR1 MGHRA and CDR2 YSYEKL. CDR3 sequence: CASAVRGESQETQYF. In DNA form, the CDR3 reads TGCGCCAGCGCCGTAAGAGGAGAATCCCAAGAGACCCAGTACTTC.

Only a few counts were recorded for this clone. J is TRBJ1-2 and V is TRBV5-8, with D possibly matching TRBD1 (6 bases). This CDR3 contains 13 residues. Trimming removed 4 bases at V and 4 bases at J, with 11 bases between. Looked up from germline, CDR1 is SGHTS and CDR2 is YDEGEE. This CDR3 reads CASSPAGAYGYTF. DNA of the CDR3: TGTGCCAGCAGCCCGGCGGGGGCCTATGGCTACACCTTC.

This clone turned up a few times. The chain carries TRBV2 and TRBJ1-1; D gene uncertain. CDR1 and CDR2 (germline): SNHLY, FYNNEI. This CDR3 region has 13 residues. Trimming left V 5 bases short and J 1 base short, with 8 bases between. CDR3 residues: CASSFEENTEAFF. The CDR3 nucleotides read TGTGCCAGCAGTTTTGAGGAGAACACTGAAGCTTTCTTT.

The chain uses TRBV7-6 and TRBJ2-1; TRBD1 aligns across 8 bases. The CDR3 totals 14 residues. V shed 1 base, J shed 4 bases, and the junction held 0 bases outside the gene matches. The germline gives CDR1 SGHVS, CDR2 FNYEAQ. The CDR3, as DNA: TGTGCCAGCAGCTTAGGGACAGGGTACAATGAGCAGTTCTTC. This gives the protein CASSLGTGYNEQFF.

The chain employs TRBV5-4 and TRBJ2-3, with 13 bases identical to TRBD2. J lost 0 bases, V lost 4 bases, and 2 bases had no gene match. In germline, CDR1 is SGHNT, CDR2 YYREEE (reference sequence). CDR3 length: 16 residues. CDR3 protein: CASSKGLAGSTDTQYF. CDR3 DNA: TGTGCCAGCAGCAAGGGACTAGCGGGGAGCACAGATACGCAGTATTTT.

The chain uses TRBV4-3 and TRBJ2-2, with D perhaps TRBD1 (6 bases). Trimming left V 4 bases short and J 5 bases short, with 11 bases between. CDR1 and CDR2 from the germline V gene are LGHNA and YSLEER. The CDR3 consists of 14 residues. CDR3 protein: CASSPGRGTGELFF. Written as DNA, the CDR3 is TGCGCCAGCAGCCCAGGCAGGGGTACCGGGGAGCTGTTTTTT.

This clone showed up just once. J is TRBJ2-2 and V is TRBV2; no clear D. The CDR3 is 11 amino acids. Trimming removed 8 bases from V and 7 bases from J, with 8 bases in between. In germline, CDR1 is SNHLY, CDR2 FYNNEI. CDR3 amino acids: CASARSGELFF. The CDR3, as DNA: TGTGCCAGCGCTAGGAGCGGGGAGCTGTTTTTT.

The chain recombines TRBV23-1 with TRBJ2-5; D perhaps matches TRBD2 (5 bases). TRBV23-1 carries the ORF label, with uncertain function. The CDR3 runs to 15 residues. V was clipped by 4 bases and J by 3 bases, with 15 bases between them. The CDR3 sequence: CASSPNSTGKETQYF. The CDR3 nucleotides read TGCGCCAGCAGTCCTAACAGTACGGGAAAAGAGACCCAGTACTTC.

The chain recombines TRBV14 with TRBJ1-1; D is undetermined. V lost 4 bases to trimming and J lost 1 base, with 10 bases between them. CDR3 length: 14 residues. Germline-derived CDR1 and CDR2 are SGHDN and FVKESK. For the CDR3, the DNA is TGTGCCAGCAGCCCCCGTAGTTGGAACACTGAAGCTTTCTTT. Amino acid sequence: CASSPRSWNTEAFF.

This clone has only a few counts. This chain connects TRBV4-3 to TRBJ1-1, with a weak D call TRBD1 (5 bases). Trimming shortened V by 0 bases and J by 9 bases, and 11 bases separated the two germline ends. Germline V lookup: CDR1 LGHNA, CDR2 YSLEER. The CDR3 has 13 amino acids. The CDR3 loop reads CASSQEVGAQAFF. As DNA, the CDR3 is TGCGCCAGCAGCCAAGAGGTAGGGGCGCAAGCTTTCTTT.

The V and J genes are TRBV28 and TRBJ2-1, with 12 bases aligning to TRBD2. In germline, CDR1 is MDHEN, CDR2 SYDVKM. The CDR3 consists of 19 residues. The V gene end was trimmed by 4 bases and the J gene end by 3 bases; junction bases not matched to a gene: 13. The CDR3 region is CASSSLRASGGARYNEQFF. The DNA for the CDR3 is TGTGCCAGCAGTTCCCTTCGGGCTAGCGGGGGGGCTCGCTACAATGAGCAGTTCTTC.

V usage is TRBV21-1 and J usage is TRBJ1-1; the table assigns TRBD1, which was not confirmed against the DNA. TRBV21-1 has pseudogene status. The CDR3 extends over 15 amino acids. Here the CDR3 reads CASSIGRGQGTEAFF. The CDR3 DNA is TGTGCCAGCAGCATCGGCAGGGGGCAAGGGACTGAAGCTTTCTTT.

The chain employs TRBV7-8 and TRBJ2-7, with TRBD1 identical over 9 bases. CDR1 is SGHVS, CDR2 FQNEAQ, per germline. Germline trimming cut 5 bases from V and 3 bases from J; bases unmatched to any gene: 11. The CDR3 has 16 amino acids. The CDR3 DNA sequence: TGTGCCAGCAGCCCGACCGGGACAGGGAACAGCTACGAGCAGTACTTC. Translated, it gives CASSPTGTGNSYEQYF. The full variable domain, completed using reference TRBV7-8 and TRBJ2-7, is GAGVSQSPRYKVAKRGQDVALRCDPISGHVSLFWYQQALGQGPEFLTYFQNEAQLDKSGLPSDRFFAERPEGSVSTLKIQRTQQEDSAVYLCASSPTGTGNSYEQYFGPGTRLTVT.

The sample holds a few counts of this clone. The genes are TRBV7-6 and TRBJ2-5; D gene ambiguous. CDR1 SGHVS and CDR2 FNYEAQ come from the germline V gene. Between the trimmed V and J ends, which lost 1 base and 5 bases, there was a span of 8 bases. This CDR3 region has 13 residues. CDR3 in DNA: TGTGCCAGCAGCTTAGAGACCAGGGAGACCCAGTACTTC. It encodes CASSLETRETQYF.

This clone was observed a few times. The chain recombines TRBV6-6 with TRBJ2-7; D is possibly TRBD1 (5 bases). The V and J ends lost 4 bases and 1 base respectively, with 8 bases between them. The CDR3 totals 13 residues. The V gene's germline CDR1 is MNHNY and CDR2 SVGAGI (reference sequence). The CDR3 DNA sequence: TGTGCCAGCAGTTCCCAGGGTTCCTACGAGCAGTACTTC. This encodes CASSSQGSYEQYF.